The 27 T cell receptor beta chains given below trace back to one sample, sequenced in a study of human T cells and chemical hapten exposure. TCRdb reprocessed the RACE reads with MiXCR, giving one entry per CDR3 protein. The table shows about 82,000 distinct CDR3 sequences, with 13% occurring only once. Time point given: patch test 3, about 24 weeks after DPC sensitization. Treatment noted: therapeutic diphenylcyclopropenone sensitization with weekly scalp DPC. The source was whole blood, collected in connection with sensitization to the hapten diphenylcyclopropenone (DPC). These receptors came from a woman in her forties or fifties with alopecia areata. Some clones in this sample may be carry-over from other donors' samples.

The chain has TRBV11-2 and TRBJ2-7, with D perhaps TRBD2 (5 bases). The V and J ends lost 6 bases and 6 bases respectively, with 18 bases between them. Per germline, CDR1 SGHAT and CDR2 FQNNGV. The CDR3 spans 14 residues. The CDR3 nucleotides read TGTGCCAGCAGTCTAGCCGGCTCCTGGCCCGAGCAGTACTTC. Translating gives CASSLAGSWPEQYF.

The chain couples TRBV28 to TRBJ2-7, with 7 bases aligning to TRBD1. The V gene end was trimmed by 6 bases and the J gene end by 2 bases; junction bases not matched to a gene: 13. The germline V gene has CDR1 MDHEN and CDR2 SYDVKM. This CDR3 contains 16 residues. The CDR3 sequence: CASSSTRQGPTYEQYF. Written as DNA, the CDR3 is TGTGCCAGCAGCTCGACGAGACAGGGCCCGACCTACGAGCAGTACTTC.

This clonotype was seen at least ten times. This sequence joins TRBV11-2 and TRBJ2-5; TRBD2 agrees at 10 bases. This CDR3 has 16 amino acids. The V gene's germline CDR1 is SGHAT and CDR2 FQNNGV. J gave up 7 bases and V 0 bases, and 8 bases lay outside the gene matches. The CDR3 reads CASSLDRRTSGGTQYF. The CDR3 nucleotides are TGTGCCAGCAGCTTAGATCGAAGGACTAGCGGTGGGACCCAGTACTTC.

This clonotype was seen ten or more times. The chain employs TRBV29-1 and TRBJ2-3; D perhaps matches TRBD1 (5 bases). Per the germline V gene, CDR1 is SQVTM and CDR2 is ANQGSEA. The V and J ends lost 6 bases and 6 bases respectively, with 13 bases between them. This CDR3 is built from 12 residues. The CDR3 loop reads CSVGRALDTQYF. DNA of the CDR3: TGCAGCGTCGGCAGGGCTTTGGATACGCAGTATTTT.

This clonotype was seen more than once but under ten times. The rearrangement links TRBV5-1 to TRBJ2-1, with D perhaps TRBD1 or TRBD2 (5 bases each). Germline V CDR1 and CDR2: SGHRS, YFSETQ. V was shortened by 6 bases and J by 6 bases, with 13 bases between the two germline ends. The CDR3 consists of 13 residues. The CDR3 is CASTNSGLNEQFF. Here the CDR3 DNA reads TGCGCCAGCACCAACTCGGGGCTCAATGAGCAGTTCTTC.

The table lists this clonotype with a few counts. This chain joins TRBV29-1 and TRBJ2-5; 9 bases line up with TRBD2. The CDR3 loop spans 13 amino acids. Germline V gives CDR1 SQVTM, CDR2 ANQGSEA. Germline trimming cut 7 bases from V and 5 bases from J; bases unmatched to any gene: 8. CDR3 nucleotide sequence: TGCAGCGCCTCAGCGGGAGGAGGGGAGACCCAGTACTTC. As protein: CSASAGGGETQYF. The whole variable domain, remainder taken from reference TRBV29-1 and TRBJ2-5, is SAVISQKPSRDICQRGTSLTIQCQVDSQVTMMFWYRQQPGQSLTLIATANQGSEATYESGFVIDKFPISRPNLTFSTLTVSNMSPEDSSIYLCSASAGGGETQYFGPGTRLLVL.

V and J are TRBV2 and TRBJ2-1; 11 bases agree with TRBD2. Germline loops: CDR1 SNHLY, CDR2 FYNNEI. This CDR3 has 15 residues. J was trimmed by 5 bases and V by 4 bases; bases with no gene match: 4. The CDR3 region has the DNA TGTGCCAGCAGTGTGGGGACTAGCGGCAACAATGAGCAGTTCTTC. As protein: CASSVGTSGNNEQFF.

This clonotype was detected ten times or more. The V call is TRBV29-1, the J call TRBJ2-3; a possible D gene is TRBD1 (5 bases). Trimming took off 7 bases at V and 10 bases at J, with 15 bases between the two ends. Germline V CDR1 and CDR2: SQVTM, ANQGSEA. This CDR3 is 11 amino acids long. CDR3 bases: TGCAGCGCCAAGGCGCAGGGTCCGCAGTATTTT. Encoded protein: CSAKAQGPQYF.

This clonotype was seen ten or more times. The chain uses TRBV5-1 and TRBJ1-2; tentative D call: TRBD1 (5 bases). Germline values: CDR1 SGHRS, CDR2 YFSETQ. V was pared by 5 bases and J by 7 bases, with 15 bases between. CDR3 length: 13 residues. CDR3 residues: CASSRRGDAGYTF. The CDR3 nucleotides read TGCGCCAGCAGTCGACGGGGGGATGCTGGCTACACCTTC.

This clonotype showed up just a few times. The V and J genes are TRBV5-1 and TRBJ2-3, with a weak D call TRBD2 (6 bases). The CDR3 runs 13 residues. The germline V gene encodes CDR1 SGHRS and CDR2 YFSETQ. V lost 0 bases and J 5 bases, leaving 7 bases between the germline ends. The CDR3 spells CASSLGGKDTQYF. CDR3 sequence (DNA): TGCGCCAGCAGCTTGGGCGGGAAAGATACGCAGTATTTT.

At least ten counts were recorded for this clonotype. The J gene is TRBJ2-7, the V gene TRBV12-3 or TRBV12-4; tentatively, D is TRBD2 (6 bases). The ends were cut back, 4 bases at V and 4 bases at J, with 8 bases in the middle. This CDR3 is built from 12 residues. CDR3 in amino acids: CASSSGVYEQYF. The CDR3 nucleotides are TGTGCCAGCAGTTCGGGAGTGTACGAGCAGTACTTC.

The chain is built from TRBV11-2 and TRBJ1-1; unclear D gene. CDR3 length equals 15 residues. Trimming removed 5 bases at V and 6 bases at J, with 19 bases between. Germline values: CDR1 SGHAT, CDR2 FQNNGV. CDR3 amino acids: CASSTNGWAEAEAFF. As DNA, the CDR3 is TGTGCCAGCAGCACGAATGGCTGGGCAGAAGCTGAAGCTTTCTTT.

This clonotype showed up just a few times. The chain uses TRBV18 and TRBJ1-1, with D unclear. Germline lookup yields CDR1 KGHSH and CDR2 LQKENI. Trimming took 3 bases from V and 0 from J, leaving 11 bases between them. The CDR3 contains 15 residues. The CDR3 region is CASSPRGNMNTEAFF. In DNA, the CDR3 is TGTGCCAGCTCACCCCGGGGAAACATGAACACTGAAGCTTTCTTT.

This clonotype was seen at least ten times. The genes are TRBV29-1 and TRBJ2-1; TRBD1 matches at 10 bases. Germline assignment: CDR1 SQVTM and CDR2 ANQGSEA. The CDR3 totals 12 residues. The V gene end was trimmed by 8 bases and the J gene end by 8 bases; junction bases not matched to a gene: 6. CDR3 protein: CSTGTGAHEQFF. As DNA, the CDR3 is TGCAGCACCGGGACAGGGGCGCATGAGCAGTTCTTC.

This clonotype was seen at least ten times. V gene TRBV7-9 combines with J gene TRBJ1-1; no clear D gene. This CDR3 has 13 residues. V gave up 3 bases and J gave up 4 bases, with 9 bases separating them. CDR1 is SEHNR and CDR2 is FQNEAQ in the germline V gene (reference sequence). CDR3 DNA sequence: TGTGCCAGCAGCTTTAAGGGTGTCACTGAAGCTTTCTTT. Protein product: CASSFKGVTEAFF.

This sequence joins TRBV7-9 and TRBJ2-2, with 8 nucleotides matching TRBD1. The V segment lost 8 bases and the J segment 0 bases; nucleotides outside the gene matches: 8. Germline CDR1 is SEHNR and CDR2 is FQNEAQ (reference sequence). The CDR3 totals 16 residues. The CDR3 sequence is CASLPGQASNTGELFF. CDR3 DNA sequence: TGTGCCAGCTTGCCGGGACAGGCTTCGAACACCGGGGAGCTGTTTTTT.

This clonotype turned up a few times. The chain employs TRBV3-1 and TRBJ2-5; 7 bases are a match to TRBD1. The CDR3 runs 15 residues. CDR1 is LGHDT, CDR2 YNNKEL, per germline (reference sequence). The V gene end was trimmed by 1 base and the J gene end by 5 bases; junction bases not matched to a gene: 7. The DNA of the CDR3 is TGTGCCAGCAGCCAAGTGGGGACAGTCAAGGAGACCCAGTACTTC. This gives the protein CASSQVGTVKETQYF.

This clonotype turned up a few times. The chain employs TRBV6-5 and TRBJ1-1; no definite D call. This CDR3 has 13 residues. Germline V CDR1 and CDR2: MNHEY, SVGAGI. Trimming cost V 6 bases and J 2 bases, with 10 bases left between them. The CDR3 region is CASRTDGNTEAFF. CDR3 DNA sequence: TGTGCCAGCAGAACCGACGGAAACACTGAAGCTTTCTTT.

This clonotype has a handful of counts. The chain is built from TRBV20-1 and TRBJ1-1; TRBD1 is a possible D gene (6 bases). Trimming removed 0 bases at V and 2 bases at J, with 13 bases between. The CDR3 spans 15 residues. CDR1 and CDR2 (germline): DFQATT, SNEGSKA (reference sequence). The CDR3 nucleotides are TGCAGTGCTAGAGACGGCCTGGGGGCAAACACTGAAGCTTTCTTT. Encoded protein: CSARDGLGANTEAFF.

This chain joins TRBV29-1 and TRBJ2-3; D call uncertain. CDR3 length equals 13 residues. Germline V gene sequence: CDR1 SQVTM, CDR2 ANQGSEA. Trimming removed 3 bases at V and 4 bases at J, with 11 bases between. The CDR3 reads CSVESVGADTQYF. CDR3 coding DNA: TGCAGCGTTGAGAGTGTCGGTGCAGATACGCAGTATTTT.

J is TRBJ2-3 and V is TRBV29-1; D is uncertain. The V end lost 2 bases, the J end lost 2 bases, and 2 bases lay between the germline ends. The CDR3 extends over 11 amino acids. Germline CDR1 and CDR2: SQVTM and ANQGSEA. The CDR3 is CSVEFTDTQYF. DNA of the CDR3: TGCAGCGTTGAATTCACAGATACGCAGTATTTT.

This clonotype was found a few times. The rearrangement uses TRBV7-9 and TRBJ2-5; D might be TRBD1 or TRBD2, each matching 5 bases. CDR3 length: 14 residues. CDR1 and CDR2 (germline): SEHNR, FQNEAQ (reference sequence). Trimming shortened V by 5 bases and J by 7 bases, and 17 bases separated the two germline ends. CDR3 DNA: TGTGCCAGCAGCCCCGGGGACGATCGGGGGACCCAGTACTTC. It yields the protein CASSPGDDRGTQYF.

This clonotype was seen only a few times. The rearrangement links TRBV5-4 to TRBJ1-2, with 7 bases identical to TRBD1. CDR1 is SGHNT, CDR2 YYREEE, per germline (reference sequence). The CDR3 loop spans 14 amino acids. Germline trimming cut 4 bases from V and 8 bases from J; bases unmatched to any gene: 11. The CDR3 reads CASSHQSGTVGYTF. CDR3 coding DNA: TGTGCCAGCAGCCACCAATCCGGGACAGTCGGCTACACCTTC.

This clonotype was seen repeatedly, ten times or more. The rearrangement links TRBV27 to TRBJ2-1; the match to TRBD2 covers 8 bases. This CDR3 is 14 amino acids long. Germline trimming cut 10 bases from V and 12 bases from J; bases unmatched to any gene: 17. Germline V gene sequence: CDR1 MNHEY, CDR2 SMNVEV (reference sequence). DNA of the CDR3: TGTGCCACCTGGGGGACTAGTGGTTTTGGGAGGCAGTTCTTC. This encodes CATWGTSGFGRQFF.

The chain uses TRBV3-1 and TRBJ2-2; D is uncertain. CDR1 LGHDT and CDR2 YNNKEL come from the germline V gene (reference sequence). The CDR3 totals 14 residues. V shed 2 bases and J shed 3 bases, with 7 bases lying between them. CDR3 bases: TGTGCCAGCAGCCAAACCCCTGACACCGGGGAGCTGTTTTTT. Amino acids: CASSQTPDTGELFF.

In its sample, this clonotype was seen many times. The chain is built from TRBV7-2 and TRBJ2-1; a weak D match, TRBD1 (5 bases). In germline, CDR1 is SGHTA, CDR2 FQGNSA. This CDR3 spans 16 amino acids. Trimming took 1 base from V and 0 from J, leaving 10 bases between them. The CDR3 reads CASSLVGVSSYNEQFF. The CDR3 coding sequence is TGTGCCAGCAGCTTAGTAGGGGTAAGCTCCTACAATGAGCAGTTCTTC.

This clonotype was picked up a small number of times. The CDR3 nucleotides read TGTGCCACATCCGTACAGGGAAGGGACACTGAAGCTTTCTTT. It encodes CATSVQGRDTEAFF. J is TRBJ1-1 and V is TRBV10-3, with a weak D call TRBD1 (6 bases). Germline CDR1 ENHRY, CDR2 SYGVKD. CDR3 length: 14 residues. V shed 10 bases and J shed 3 bases, with 18 bases lying between them.